The clone carrying this T cell receptor (beta chain) occurred a few times. Its matching antigen is unknown. Unique molecular identifiers were incorporated into the prepared TCRbeta library. MiXCR was run by TCRdb on the PCR reads, yielding one entry per CDR3 protein. In the table there are more than 200,000 distinct CDR3 sequences, roughly 8.3% of which are singletons. This record belongs to a study of T-cell reconstitution after alpha-beta-depleted transplantation in children. Notes on the study in general: The high TCRbeta diversity at day 60 in some patients came from surviving recipient T cells and thymic progenitors.

The sequencing used PBMCs, mostly from graft donor cells, collected 360 days after TCRalphabeta/CD19-depleted stem cell transplant. The clonotype was recovered from a male patient aged 2-15 years who had a stem cell transplant for acute myeloid leukemia, so the T cells may come from the graft donor.

This chain's CDR3 is CSARGTSGNTGELFF. For the CDR3, the DNA is TGCAGTGCTAGAGGGACTAGCGGAAACACCGGGGAGCTGTTTTTT. The chain recombines TRBV20-1 with TRBJ2-2, with 10 bases lining up with TRBD2. This CDR3 is built from 15 residues. After removal of 1 base from V and 2 bases from J, the junction contained 1 base not matched to a gene. Germline V gene lookup returns CDR1 DFQATT and CDR2 SNEGSKA (reference sequence).